This TCR beta chain was captured by sequencing in a study of metastatic and nonmetastatic thyroid tumors. Study-level information: The study looked at repertoires side by side in blood and in tumor or nodule tissue from malignant and benign thyroid patients.

The sample holds many counts of this clone. The antigen is undetermined. This CDR3 is also generated by other DNA sequences in the sample. General study findings and limits: Relative to benign nodules, malignant thyroid tumors were reportedly characterized by significantly elevated TCR beta diversity in blood and tumor.

Each patient went into thyroid surgery without having received any treatment. Source study methods: What underpinned the distant-metastasis classifier for papillary thyroid cancer was the set of CDR3 differences across clinicopathological groups. TCRdb re-clonotyped the PCR reads through MiXCR. None of the V and J calls come from the authors' own analysis; TCRdb made them. The sample yields roughly 34,000 clones, about a fifth seen once. Germline lookup yields CDR1 MNHNS and CDR2 SASEGT. The CDR3 runs to 15 residues. The J segment lost 9 bases and the V segment lost 9 bases, leaving 13 bases of the junction unmatched.

The receptor was isolated from a male donor with papillary thyroid cancer or a benign thyroid nodule (not recorded which). Some clones in this sample may be carry-over from other donors' samples. V usage is TRBV6-1 and J usage is TRBJ2-1, with TRBD1 matching over 11 bases. The sample was tumor tissue. CDR3 coding DNA: TGTGCCAGTGGAACCGGGACAGGGGGAAGGAGTGAGCAGTTCTTC. This translates into CASGTGTGGRSEQFF.